These 10 T cell receptor beta chains originate from one sample sequenced in a study of cytotoxic CD8 clonotypes in ibrutinib-treated CLL. Repertoires were generated with immunoSEQ multiplex PCR, while TCRdb's copy carries only in-frame clones and drops some. The profile covers nearly 15,000 clones, with approximately 60% appearing a single time and approximately 12% taken by the ten largest. The sample in question was PBMCs, obtained before ibrutinib treatment. These receptors all stem from a human donor with chronic lymphocytic leukemia.

The V call is TRBV4-2, the J call TRBJ2-1; tentatively, D is TRBD1 (6 bases). Trimming took off 4 bases at V and 6 bases at J, with 13 bases between the two ends. The CDR3 is 14 residues long. From germline, CDR1 is LGHNA and CDR2 YNFKEQ. CDR3 loop: CASSLDYRVNEQFF. The CDR3 nucleotides read TGTGCCAGCAGCCTAGATTACAGGGTCAATGAGCAGTTCTTC.

The chain employs TRBV6-1 and TRBJ1-1, with 7 bases matching TRBD1. The V gene end was trimmed by 5 bases and the J gene end by 0 bases; junction bases not matched to a gene: 6. The CDR3 is made up of 15 amino acids. Germline CDR1 is MNHNS and CDR2 is SASEGT. CDR3 amino acids: CASSHQQGMNTEAFF. As DNA, the CDR3 is TGTGCCAGCAGTCATCAACAGGGGATGAACACTGAAGCTTTCTTT.

V is TRBV7-2 and J is TRBJ2-3; D remains ambiguous. With 3 bases removed from V and 0 bases from J, the gap between germline ends came to 10 bases. This CDR3 has 15 amino acids. Germline V gene lookup returns CDR1 SGHTA and CDR2 FQGNSA. CDR3 region: CASSLSGPSTDTQYF. The CDR3 DNA sequence: TGTGCCAGCAGCTTGTCCGGACCTAGCACAGATACGCAGTATTTT.

By its share, this clone is medium-sized. V and J are TRBV7-7 and TRBJ1-4; no definite D call. Germline V gene lookup returns CDR1 SSHAT and CDR2 FNYEAQ (reference sequence). With 1 base removed from V and 7 bases from J, the gap between germline ends came to 7 bases. The CDR3 runs to 13 residues. The CDR3 sequence: CASSLGEGEKLFF. In DNA form, the CDR3 reads TGTGCCAGCAGCTTAGGCGAGGGTGAAAAACTGTTTTTT. Variable domain in full (rest from reference TRBV7-7 and TRBJ1-4): GAGVSQSPRYKVTKRGQDVTLRCDPISSHATLYWYQQALGQGPEFLTYFNYEAQPDKSGLPSDRFSAERPEGSISTLTIQRTEQRDSAMYRCASSLGEGEKLFFGSGTQLSVL.

This sequence joins TRBV4-2 and TRBJ1-2; D uncertain. The length of the CDR3 is 15 residues. V was pared by 1 base and J by 4 bases, with 13 bases between. Germline CDR1 reads LGHNA; CDR2 reads YNFKEQ. The CDR3: CASSQGPPEGYGYTF. Here the CDR3 DNA reads TGTGCCAGCAGCCAAGGACCCCCCGAGGGCTATGGCTACACCTTC.

This clone was seen a handful of times. The genes are TRBV11-3 and TRBJ2-1; D possibly matches TRBD1 or TRBD2 (5 bases each). The CDR3 sequence is 13 residues long. Trimming stripped 5 bases from V and 9 bases from J, with 14 bases between. Germline V gene sequence: CDR1 SGHNT, CDR2 YENEEA. The CDR3 DNA sequence: TGTGCCAGCAGCCCAGAGGGGCGTGGTGAGCAGTTCTTC. Its protein product is CASSPEGRGEQFF.

This clone has just a few counts. V usage is TRBV19 and J usage is TRBJ1-2; D is ambiguous. Germline V gene lookup returns CDR1 LNHDA and CDR2 SQIVND (reference sequence). The CDR3 runs 13 residues. Between the trimmed V and J ends, which lost 2 bases and 6 bases, there was a span of 10 bases. CDR3: CASSISDKNGYTF. The DNA of the CDR3 is TGTGCCAGTAGTATATCCGACAAGAATGGCTACACCTTC.

The count of this clone is one. CDR3 coding DNA: TGTGCCAGCAGTCCGGGCCCTAGGGTAGCAGATACGCAGTATTTT. This encodes CASSPGPRVADTQYF. The V and J genes are TRBV5-6 and TRBJ2-3; D is unclear. CDR1 and CDR2 (germline): SGHDT, YYEEEE. The ends were cut back, 5 bases at V and 4 bases at J, with 17 bases in the middle. The CDR3 has 15 amino acids.

The chain combines TRBV7-2 with TRBJ1-2; the D gene is possibly TRBD1 (6 bases). There are 13 residues in the CDR3. The V and J ends lost 2 bases and 6 bases respectively, with 10 bases between them. CDR1 SGHTA and CDR2 FQGNSA come from the germline V gene. CDR3: CASSLTGKDGYTF. The CDR3 DNA sequence: TGTGCCAGCAGCTTAACAGGGAAAGATGGCTACACCTTC.

The chain uses TRBV2 and TRBJ2-5; tentative D call: TRBD2 (5 bases). With 3 bases removed from V and 3 bases from J, the gap between germline ends came to 11 bases. In germline, CDR1 is SNHLY, CDR2 FYNNEI. This CDR3 region has 14 residues. The CDR3 DNA sequence: TGTGCCAGCAGTGATCCGGGAAGCGAAGAGACCCAGTACTTC. This translates into CASSDPGSEETQYF.